The 24 T cell receptor beta chains in this list originate from one sample, sequenced in a study of blood T cells in healthy people across ages. The second PCR ran roughly 7 to 11 cycles with a sample-barcoded 5' primer and J-beta primers. One entry per CDR3 protein, called by TCRdb with MiXCR from the 5' RACE reads. The top ten clones hold roughly 7.9% of a sample with roughly 1,500,000 distinct CDR3 sequences, roughly 40% of them seen once. The sequencing sample was made of blood. Every receptor here comes from a woman between 18 and 29 years old in good health.

This clonotype was detected a few times. The V call is TRBV25-1, the J call TRBJ1-2, with D unclear. CDR3 length: 13 amino acids. V lost 1 base to trimming and J lost 4 bases, with 7 bases between them. Germline-derived CDR1 and CDR2 are MGHDK and SYGVNS. CDR3 protein: CASSELGSYGYTF. Written as DNA, the CDR3 is TGTGCCAGCAGTGAATTGGGCTCCTATGGCTACACCTTC.

The sample holds a few counts of this clonotype. DNA for the CDR3: TGTGCCAGCAGTTTCAGAGGATCCGGGGTCGAGCAGTACTTC. Protein: CASSFRGSGVEQYF. V is TRBV28 and J is TRBJ2-7, with D perhaps TRBD2 (5 bases). The V end lost 3 bases, the J end lost 6 bases, and 15 bases lay between the germline ends. There are 14 residues in the CDR3. Germline V CDR1 and CDR2: MDHEN, SYDVKM.

The chain joins TRBV20-1 to TRBJ2-2, with 7 bases lining up with TRBD1. The CDR3 contains 15 residues. CDR1 is DFQATT and CDR2 is SNEGSKA in the germline V gene (reference sequence). V was clipped by 1 base and J by 0 bases; unmatched bases: 2. The CDR3 DNA reads as TGCAGTGCTAGAGCGGGACAGACGAACACCGGGGAGCTGTTTTTT. Translated, it gives CSARAGQTNTGELFF.

The chain is built from TRBV11-2 and TRBJ2-5, with 13 bases that match TRBD2. Germline V gene lookup returns CDR1 SGHAT and CDR2 FQNNGV. The CDR3 loop spans 18 amino acids. With V trimmed by 2 bases and J by 3 bases, 9 bases remained unmatched. Written as DNA, the CDR3 is TGTGCCAGCAGCTTATTGTTTATAGGACTAGCGGGAGAAGAGACCCAGTACTTC. Protein sequence: CASSLLFIGLAGEETQYF.

This clonotype was counted only a few times. This rearrangement joins TRBV15 to TRBJ1-4; no reliable D call. Germline CDR1 LNHNV, CDR2 YYDKDF (reference sequence). Trimming cost V 0 bases and J 8 bases, with 10 bases left between them. This CDR3 has 14 amino acids. The CDR3 DNA reads as TGTGCCACCAGCAGAGATTGGCCTGGAGAAAAACTGTTTTTT. This sequence encodes CATSRDWPGEKLFF.

The genes are TRBV7-9 and TRBJ1-4; D perhaps matches TRBD1 (5 bases). The CDR3 contains 19 residues. Germline V gene lookup returns CDR1 SEHNR and CDR2 FQNEAQ (reference sequence). Between the trimmed V and J ends, which lost 2 bases and 0 bases, there was a span of 19 bases. CDR3 protein: CASSLSWVGGSATNEKLFF. As DNA, the CDR3 is TGTGCCAGCAGCTTATCGTGGGTCGGGGGGTCCGCAACTAATGAAAAACTGTTTTTT.

This clonotype has a handful of counts. This chain links TRBV14 with TRBJ2-5; D gene uncertain. This CDR3 has 13 amino acids. The V end lost 2 bases, the J end lost 1 base, and 5 bases lay between the germline ends. In germline, CDR1 is SGHDN, CDR2 FVKESK. This chain's CDR3 is CASSQTLQETQYF. The DNA for the CDR3 is TGTGCCAGCAGCCAAACTCTCCAAGAGACCCAGTACTTC.

This clonotype was seen more than once but under ten times. The genes are TRBV28 and TRBJ2-1; 9 positions agree with TRBD2. Germline lookup yields CDR1 MDHEN and CDR2 SYDVKM. V shed 7 bases, J shed 10 bases, and the junction held 5 bases outside the gene matches. The CDR3 spans 12 residues. CDR3: CASIITSGEQFF. The DNA for the CDR3 is TGTGCCAGCATTATTACTAGCGGGGAGCAGTTCTTC.

The chain joins TRBV20-1 to TRBJ2-4, with 10 bases aligning to TRBD1. Judging by the DNA end, TRBJ2-7 fits better; the J call may be wrong. The CDR3 has 13 residues. CDR1 and CDR2 from the germline V gene are DFQATT and SNEGSKA (reference sequence). For the CDR3, the DNA is TGCAGTGCTTGGGACAGGGGATTAATCGAGCAGTACTTC. The encoded protein is CSAWDRGLIEQYF.

This clonotype came up a few times. The chain combines TRBV5-1 with TRBJ1-1; tentative D call: TRBD1 (5 bases). Trimming pared 4 bases from V and 2 bases from J, leaving 12 bases between. Germline loops: CDR1 SGHRS, CDR2 YFSETQ. The CDR3 covers 14 residues. The DNA of the CDR3 is TGCGCCAGCAGCACGGCGACAGAAAACACTGAAGCTTTCTTT. This gives the protein CASSTATENTEAFF.

The CDR3 bases are TGTGCCAGCAGGAAAGACAGGGACGGATGGAACACTGAAGCTTTCTTT. Translation gives CASRKDRDGWNTEAFF. The chain couples TRBV28 to TRBJ1-1, with 7 nucleotides matching TRBD1. CDR1 is MDHEN and CDR2 is SYDVKM in the germline V gene. The J segment lost 1 base and the V segment lost 6 bases, leaving 11 bases of the junction unmatched. This CDR3 has 16 residues.

The V call is TRBV12-3 or TRBV12-4, the J call TRBJ1-1, with D perhaps matching TRBD1 (6 bases). Trimming removed 10 bases at V and 11 bases at J, with 23 bases between. The CDR3 has 13 amino acids. CDR3 protein: CATSGGMNTGAFF. CDR3 coding DNA: TGTGCCACTTCCGGGGGCATGAACACTGGGGCTTTCTTT.

This clonotype came up a few times. The chain joins TRBV12-3 or TRBV12-4 to TRBJ2-7; D may match TRBD1 or TRBD2 (5 bases each). The CDR3 has 13 amino acids. V lost 7 bases and J 2 bases, leaving 12 bases between the germline ends. CDR3: CASKAGTAYEQYF. In DNA, the CDR3 is TGTGCCAGCAAAGCCGGGACCGCCTACGAGCAGTACTTC.

This clonotype has just a few counts. The chain combines TRBV9 with TRBJ2-7; D unclear. CDR1 is SGDLS, CDR2 YYNGEE, per germline. The CDR3 spans 13 residues. V was clipped by 3 bases and J by 7 bases, with 14 bases between them. CDR3 residues: CASSAHLRDEQYF. The CDR3 nucleotides read TGTGCCAGCAGCGCGCACCTAAGAGATGAGCAGTACTTC. Full variable domain (missing parts from reference TRBV9 and TRBJ2-7): DSGVTQTPKHLITATGQRVTLRCSPRSGDLSVYWYQQSLDQGLQFLIQYYNGEERAKGNILERFSAQQFPDLHSELNLSSLELGDSALYFCASSAHLRDEQYFGPGTRLTVT.

This clonotype was seen a handful of times. The gene calls are TRBV4-1 and TRBJ1-2, with D possibly TRBD1 on 6 matching bases. The germline CDR1 and CDR2 sequences are MGHRA and YSYEKL. CDR3 length equals 16 residues. V was shortened by 3 bases and J by 9 bases, with 23 bases between the two germline ends. The CDR3 nucleotides are TGCGCCAGCAGCCACCCCGGACAGTTCCAATATATGAGCTACACCTTC. Encoded protein: CASSHPGQFQYMSYTF.

There are a few counts of this clonotype. The rearrangement uses TRBV20-1 and TRBJ2-3, with a tentative D call TRBD2 (5 bases). V was clipped by 0 bases and J by 6 bases, with 13 bases between them. Germline CDR1 and CDR2: DFQATT and SNEGSKA (reference sequence). This CDR3 contains 14 residues. The CDR3 region has the DNA TGCAGTGCTAGAGATAGCGAAAGTTTGGATACGCAGTATTTT. Protein: CSARDSESLDTQYF.

This clonotype appeared a single time. The chain is built from TRBV20-1 and TRBJ2-1, with TRBD2 matching over 10 bases. The J call may be in error: the DNA end matches TRBJ2-7 better. Germline V lookup: CDR1 DFQATT, CDR2 SNEGSKA (reference sequence). The CDR3 runs 17 residues. The CDR3 nucleotides are TGCAGTGCTAGGTTTCTAGCGGGAGAGGGGGGTTACAATGAGCAGTACTTC. Its protein product is CSARFLAGEGGYNEQYF.

The table lists this clonotype with many counts. The chain carries TRBV6-5 and TRBJ2-6, with D possibly called TRBD1 or TRBD2 (5 bases each). In germline, CDR1 is MNHEY, CDR2 SVGAGI. This CDR3 is 15 amino acids long. Trimming left V 6 bases short and J 0 bases short, with 9 bases between. The CDR3 sequence: CASSSGSSGANVLTF. The CDR3 bases are TGTGCCAGCAGCTCAGGGAGCTCTGGGGCCAACGTCCTGACTTTC.

This chain joins TRBV9 and TRBJ2-2; D ambiguous. V was shortened by 3 bases and J by 6 bases, with 12 bases between the two germline ends. Germline CDR1 reads SGDLS; CDR2 reads YYNGEE. The CDR3 extends over 14 amino acids. The CDR3 region has the DNA TGTGCCAGCAGCGATCCTTTACGTCCCGGGGAGCTGTTTTTT. This sequence encodes CASSDPLRPGELFF.

The gene calls are TRBV12-3 or TRBV12-4 and TRBJ2-7, with D hard to call. The V end lost 8 bases, the J end lost 2 bases, and 7 bases lay between the germline ends. The CDR3 loop spans 11 amino acids. CDR3 coding DNA: TGTGCCAGCCGGCCCACCTACGAGCAGTACTTC. Its protein product is CASRPTYEQYF.

This chain's CDR3 is CASSSAGLASTDTQYF. The CDR3 coding sequence is TGCGCCAGCAGCTCAGCGGGACTAGCTAGCACAGATACGCAGTATTTT. V is TRBV5-1 and J is TRBJ2-3; TRBD2 aligns across 9 bases. The CDR3 contains 16 residues. Per germline, CDR1 SGHRS and CDR2 YFSETQ. The V segment lost 3 bases and the J segment 0 bases; nucleotides outside the gene matches: 5.

This clonotype was detected once. The V call is TRBV4-1, the J call TRBJ1-1; TRBD1 matches at 8 bases. The CDR3 extends over 15 amino acids. After removal of 1 base from V and 6 bases from J, the junction contained 7 bases not matched to a gene. CDR1 and CDR2 from the germline V gene are MGHRA and YSYEKL. Here the CDR3 DNA reads TGCGCCAGCAGCCAAGGTGCGCCACAGGGGGCTGAAGCTTTCTTT. It codes for CASSQGAPQGAEAFF.

This clonotype was seen repeatedly, ten times or more. V and J are TRBV5-1 and TRBJ2-3, with 10 bases aligning to TRBD2. Trimming removed 4 bases from V and 1 base from J; junction bases left unmatched: 6. The CDR3 covers 16 residues. The V gene's germline CDR1 is SGHRS and CDR2 YFSETQ. The CDR3 protein is CASSPPTSGGTDTQYF. The CDR3 DNA sequence: TGCGCCAGCAGCCCCCCCACTAGCGGGGGCACAGATACGCAGTATTTT.

In this sample, this clonotype turned up a few times. This sequence joins TRBV5-1 and TRBJ2-5; TRBD1 or TRBD2 may be the D gene (5 bases each). From germline, CDR1 is SGHRS and CDR2 YFSETQ. The CDR3 is 14 amino acids. V gave up 4 bases and J gave up 3 bases, with 13 bases separating them. CDR3 in amino acids: CASSRFGTEETQYF. CDR3 DNA: TGCGCCAGCAGCCGATTTGGGACGGAAGAGACCCAGTACTTC.